This T cell receptor (beta chain) is from a study of Ad26.COV2.S vaccination and SARS-CoV-2 variants. Overall study context: Each vaccinee took Ad26.COV2.S intramuscularly, once or twice 56 days apart. Study-level results: Across vaccine and placebo recipients, the breadth of non-spike TCRs was similar. The TCR breadth and depth analyses may have understated or missed part of the total T cell responses.

Generated by immunoSEQ multiplex PCR, the TCRdb table keeps only in-frame clones and is missing some. Found here are hundreds of thousands of clones, 70% to 90% of them singletons; the top ten hold approximately 1.5%. As concerns this clone: Its matching antigen is unknown.

CDR3 length: 16 residues. The germline V gene has CDR1 GTSNPN and CDR2 SVGIG (reference sequence). With 0 bases removed from V and 4 bases from J, the gap between germline ends came to 18 bases. Treatment described: around 19 received Ad26.COV2.S at low or high dose, single or two shots; about 5 received placebo; per-sample allocation not given. Samples analyzed were those drawn on day 63 after the first vaccine or placebo injection. SARS-CoV-2 spike from the Wuhan strain was encoded by the vaccine, an Ad26 vector. The TCR comes from a person between 18 and 65 years old who received the Ad26.COV2.S COVID-19 vaccine or a placebo. The rearrangement joins TRBV30 to TRBJ1-2; no reliable D call. The sequencing used peripheral blood, collected in a trial of Ad26.COV2.S vaccine versus placebo. Here the CDR3 DNA reads TGTGCCTGGAGTGTACGGGATCTATTCCGAGGCTATGGCTACACCTTC. This codes for CAWSVRDLFRGYGYTF.